This T cell receptor (beta chain) came from a study of CD8+CD57+ T cells in acquired aplastic anemia. Study-level background: Yields of DNA that came from sorted CD4+ and CD8+ cells averaged roughly 3.2 ug.

Broader study findings: Under 35 was the count of CD8+ CDR3 sequences that patients shared with controls.

Patients chosen for sequencing had CD8+CD57+ cells that had expanded, as shown by flow cytometry. Worth noting for this clonotype: What it recognizes is unknown. Just one base apart from a much larger clone, this may be a read error.

Researchers used genomic DNA as the template to profile TCR beta VDJ and CDR3. TCRdb called the reads again in MiXCR, with one record for every CDR3 protein. The sample holds 300,000 or so distinct CDR3 sequences; approximately 60% are singletons and the top ten take around 1.2%. Sequencing input: sorted CD4+, CD8+, or CD8+CD57+ T cells (not recorded which) from PBMCs. The TCR sequence derives from a human donor with aplastic anemia.

The CDR3 DNA reads TGTGCCGGCAGCTCTCGGGAGGCCAACACAGATACGCAGTATTTT. Its translation: CAGSSREANTDTQYF. The genes are TRBV7-9 and TRBJ2-3; 7 positions match TRBD2. This CDR3 region has 15 residues. Germline-derived CDR1 and CDR2 are SEHNR and FQNEAQ (reference sequence).